The 5 T cell receptor beta chains in this list originate from one sample, sequenced in a study of cytomegalovirus exposure and HLA in healthy donors. Profiled with immunoSEQ multiplex PCR; TCRdb holds only in-frame clones, not every one. Of 52,000 or so clones in the sample, nearly 90% are singletons; the top ten hold 15%. The sample was PBMCs. The receptors originated from a woman in her late teens or twenties in good health and CMV-seronegative.

This clone was counted a single time. The chain carries TRBV9 and TRBJ1-2; TRBD1 matches at 12 bases. The CDR3 sequence is 17 residues long. Unmatched junction bases numbered 9, after V lost 0 bases and J lost 6 bases. Germline CDR1 is SGDLS and CDR2 is YYNGEE. DNA for the CDR3: TGTGCCAGCAGCGTAGAGGTAGGGGACAGGGGGCTTCATGGCTACACCTTC. Protein sequence: CASSVEVGDRGLHGYTF.

The V call is TRBV7-6, the J call TRBJ2-6; the D is unclear. The CDR3 has 15 residues. Germline V gives CDR1 SGHVS, CDR2 FNYEAQ. V was trimmed by 5 bases and J by 0 bases, leaving 8 bases between them. The CDR3 DNA is TGTGCCAGCAGCCCCACGGGCTCTGGGGCCAACGTCCTGACTTTC. Translated, it gives CASSPTGSGANVLTF.

The chain combines TRBV28 with TRBJ1-5, with D perhaps TRBD1 (5 bases). Trimming took 6 bases from V and 3 from J, leaving 15 bases between them. Germline CDR1 MDHEN, CDR2 SYDVKM. CDR3 size: 15 residues. The CDR3 is CASSSAQGNNQPQHF. CDR3 DNA: TGTGCCAGCAGCTCAGCCCAGGGAAACAATCAGCCCCAGCATTTT. The whole variable domain, remainder taken from reference TRBV28 and TRBJ1-5, is DVKVTQSSRYLVKRTGEKVFLECVQDMDHENMFWYRQDPGLGLRLIYFSYDVKMKEKGDIPEGYSVSREKKERFSLILESASTNQTSMYLCASSSAQGNNQPQHFGDGTRLSIL.

The chain recombines TRBV7-9 with TRBJ2-1, with 7 nucleotides matching TRBD2. After removal of 2 bases from V and 7 bases from J, the junction contained 8 bases not matched to a gene. The CDR3 runs to 15 residues. Germline V gene sequence: CDR1 SEHNR, CDR2 FQNEAQ (reference sequence). The CDR3: CASSLLELARNEQFF. In DNA, the CDR3 is TGTGCCAGCAGCTTACTAGAACTAGCGAGAAATGAGCAGTTCTTC.

The rearrangement joins TRBV10-3 to TRBJ2-3; D is undetermined. V was cut by 4 bases and J by 6 bases, with 8 bases left in between. CDR1 is ENHRY and CDR2 is SYGVKD in the germline V gene. The CDR3 covers 12 residues. This CDR3 is CAISVLRDTQYF. DNA for the CDR3: TGTGCCATCAGTGTTCTGAGGGATACGCAGTATTTT.